The rows below give T cell receptor beta chains drawn from one sample of a study of cytomegalovirus exposure and HLA in healthy donors. Assay: immunoSEQ multiplex PCR; the TCRdb copy retains only in-frame clones and omits some. The sample lists roughly 80,000 clones; roughly 93% were seen once. The specimen was PBMCs. The receptor source for this set is a man aged 25-45 years in good health and CMV-seronegative. CDR3s include the opening cysteine and the closing phenylalanine or tryptophan. The order of the fields is D gene, CDR3 length, V gene, J gene, clone size, CDR3 protein, CDR3 DNA. The D gene is left open where the match is weak. Some rows have no size entry. The others give once, few or many, or a class for an expanded clone.

d_call: NA
cdr3_length: 13
v_call: TRBV6-1
j_call: TRBJ1-3
clone_size: NA
cdr3_aa: CASIRDKGNTIYF
cdr3_nt: TGTGCCAGCATTAGAGATAAGGGAAACACCATATATTTT

d_call: NA
cdr3_length: 15
v_call: TRBV5-6
j_call: TRBJ1-4
clone_size: NA
cdr3_aa: CASSLLALPNEKLFF
cdr3_nt: TGTGCCAGCAGCTTGTTAGCTCTACCTAATGAAAAACTGTTTTTT

d_call: NA
cdr3_length: 9
v_call: TRBV30
j_call: TRBJ1-5
clone_size: NA
cdr3_aa: CDNNQPQHF
cdr3_nt: TGTGACAACAATCAGCCCCAGCATTTT

d_call: TRBD1
cdr3_length: 15
v_call: TRBV19
j_call: TRBJ1-5
clone_size: NA
cdr3_aa: CASSIVSGGYQPQHF
cdr3_nt: TGTGCCAGTAGTATAGTATCAGGGGGCTATCAGCCCCAGCATTTT

d_call: TRBD1
cdr3_length: 15
v_call: TRBV5-1
j_call: TRBJ2-7
clone_size: NA
cdr3_aa: CASSLGPGQHYEQYF
cdr3_nt: TGCGCCAGCAGCTTGGGGCCGGGACAGCACTACGAGCAGTACTTC

d_call: NA
cdr3_length: 14
v_call: TRBV2
j_call: TRBJ1-1
clone_size: NA
cdr3_aa: CASSGALLNAEAFF
cdr3_nt: TGTGCCAGCAGTGGGGCACTTCTAAACGCTGAAGCTTTCTTT

d_call: NA
cdr3_length: 14
v_call: TRBV7-2
j_call: TRBJ1-5
clone_size: NA
cdr3_aa: CASSPWTDDQPQHF
cdr3_nt: TGTGCCAGCAGCCCGTGGACAGACGATCAGCCCCAGCATTTT

d_call: NA
cdr3_length: 13
v_call: TRBV5-1
j_call: TRBJ2-2
clone_size: once
cdr3_aa: CASSLVAVGELFF
cdr3_nt: TGCGCCAGCAGCTTGGTTGCAGTCGGGGAGCTGTTTTTT

d_call: TRBD1
cdr3_length: 15
v_call: TRBV5-1
j_call: TRBJ2-3
clone_size: NA
cdr3_aa: CASTKGQQKGDTQYF
cdr3_nt: TGCGCCAGCACCAAGGGACAGCAAAAAGGAGATACGCAGTATTTT

d_call: NA
cdr3_length: 16
v_call: TRBV21-1
j_call: TRBJ1-1
clone_size: NA
cdr3_aa: CASSKGPPGGLTEAFF
cdr3_nt: TGTGCCAGCAGCAAAGGCCCACCAGGGGGCCTCACTGAAGCTTTCTTT

d_call: TRBD1
cdr3_length: 14
v_call: TRBV28
j_call: TRBJ1-5
clone_size: NA
cdr3_aa: CASSRQGARQPQHF
cdr3_nt: TGTGCCAGCAGTAGACAGGGGGCGCGTCAGCCCCAGCATTTT

d_call: NA
cdr3_length: 15
v_call: TRBV27
j_call: TRBJ1-5
clone_size: NA
cdr3_aa: CASRPRGGSNQPQHF
cdr3_nt: TGTGCCAGCAGGCCCCGGGGAGGGAGCAATCAGCCCCAGCATTTT

d_call: TRBD2
cdr3_length: 18
v_call: TRBV19
j_call: TRBJ2-1
clone_size: NA
cdr3_aa: CASSAASGGLSSYNEQFF
cdr3_nt: TGTGCCAGTAGCGCGGCTAGCGGGGGCCTGAGCTCCTACAATGAGCAGTTCTTC

d_call: TRBD2
cdr3_length: 16
v_call: TRBV28
j_call: TRBJ2-1
clone_size: NA
cdr3_aa: CASSMIAGVRGNEQFF
cdr3_nt: TGTGCCAGCAGTATGATAGCGGGAGTGCGGGGCAATGAGCAGTTCTTC

d_call: TRBD2
cdr3_length: 15
v_call: TRBV5-1
j_call: TRBJ2-1
clone_size: NA
cdr3_aa: CASSLTSGISNEQFF
cdr3_nt: TGCGCCAGCAGCTTAACTAGCGGGATTTCAAATGAGCAGTTCTTC

d_call: TRBD1
cdr3_length: 13
v_call: TRBV19
j_call: TRBJ1-2
clone_size: NA
cdr3_aa: CASSMTGGEGYTF
cdr3_nt: TGTGCCAGTAGTATGACAGGGGGAGAAGGCTACACCTTC

d_call: TRBD2
cdr3_length: 13
v_call: TRBV7-3
j_call: TRBJ2-7
clone_size: NA
cdr3_aa: CASSSSGRYEQYF
cdr3_nt: TGTGCCAGCAGCTCTAGCGGGCGCTACGAGCAGTACTTC

d_call: NA
cdr3_length: 15
v_call: TRBV7-6
j_call: TRBJ1-2
clone_size: NA
cdr3_aa: CASSPGAVSPLGYTF
cdr3_nt: TGTGCCAGCAGCCCAGGGGCGGTATCTCCCCTCGGCTACACCTTC

d_call: TRBD1
cdr3_length: 14
v_call: TRBV9
j_call: TRBJ2-7
clone_size: NA
cdr3_aa: CASSVVQGANEQYF
cdr3_nt: TGTGCCAGCAGCGTAGTACAGGGGGCGAACGAGCAGTACTTC

d_call: NA
cdr3_length: 14
v_call: TRBV19
j_call: TRBJ2-7
clone_size: NA
cdr3_aa: CASSPSTEAYEQYF
cdr3_nt: TGTGCCAGTAGCCCGTCGACAGAAGCCTACGAGCAGTACTTC

d_call: NA
cdr3_length: 17
v_call: TRBV6-1
j_call: TRBJ2-1
clone_size: NA
cdr3_aa: CASSEIWLTRGYNEQFF
cdr3_nt: TGTGCCAGCAGTGAAATCTGGTTGACGCGGGGTTACAATGAGCAGTTCTTC

d_call: TRBD1
cdr3_length: 16
v_call: TRBV10-3
j_call: TRBJ1-5
clone_size: NA
cdr3_aa: CAIREPGDRSNQPQHF
cdr3_nt: TGTGCCATCAGGGAGCCAGGGGACAGAAGCAATCAGCCCCAGCATTTT

d_call: TRBD1
cdr3_length: 18
v_call: TRBV28
j_call: TRBJ2-7
clone_size: NA
cdr3_aa: CASTPSGQGVTRVYEQYF
cdr3_nt: TGTGCCAGCACCCCCTCGGGCCAGGGGGTCACGCGGGTCTACGAGCAGTACTTC

d_call: NA
cdr3_length: 16
v_call: TRBV11-1
j_call: TRBJ1-1
clone_size: NA
cdr3_aa: CASSLSRTATNTEAFF
cdr3_nt: TGTGCCAGCAGCTTAAGCCGGACAGCAACGAACACTGAAGCTTTCTTT

d_call: TRBD1
cdr3_length: 14
v_call: TRBV28
j_call: TRBJ2-2
clone_size: NA
cdr3_aa: CASRRGQGSGELFF
cdr3_nt: TGTGCCAGCCGACGGGGACAGGGGTCCGGGGAGCTGTTTTTT

d_call: TRBD2
cdr3_length: 15
v_call: TRBV9
j_call: TRBJ2-1
clone_size: NA
cdr3_aa: CASSVATLAGDVQFF
cdr3_nt: TGTGCCAGCAGCGTAGCTACGCTAGCGGGGGACGTGCAGTTCTTC

d_call: TRBD1
cdr3_length: 13
v_call: TRBV10-3
j_call: TRBJ1-5
clone_size: NA
cdr3_aa: CAISRQDRGSQHF
cdr3_nt: TGTGCCATCAGTCGGCAGGACAGGGGATCCCAGCATTTT

d_call: NA
cdr3_length: 16
v_call: TRBV25-1
j_call: TRBJ1-2
clone_size: NA
cdr3_aa: CASSEYWDTGNYGYTF
cdr3_nt: TGTGCCAGCAGTGAATACTGGGACACAGGAAACTATGGCTACACCTTC

d_call: NA
cdr3_length: 17
v_call: TRBV4-1
j_call: TRBJ1-6
clone_size: NA
cdr3_aa: CASSQGRGSSYNSPLHF
cdr3_nt: TGCGCCAGCAGCCAAGGGAGAGGGAGCTCCTATAATTCACCCCTCCACTTT

d_call: NA
cdr3_length: 15
v_call: TRBV10-2
j_call: TRBJ2-2
clone_size: NA
cdr3_aa: CASSGGRGGTGELFF
cdr3_nt: TGCGCCAGCAGTGGGGGACGTGGGGGGACCGGGGAGCTGTTTTTT

d_call: TRBD2
cdr3_length: 15
v_call: TRBV7-2
j_call: TRBJ2-7
clone_size: once
cdr3_aa: CASSLSGLATTEQYF
cdr3_nt: TGTGCCAGCAGCCTCTCGGGACTAGCGACAACCGAGCAGTACTTC

d_call: NA
cdr3_length: 13
v_call: TRBV5-1
j_call: TRBJ2-1
clone_size: NA
cdr3_aa: CASSLVEYNEQFF
cdr3_nt: TGCGCCAGCAGCTTGGTAGAGTACAATGAGCAGTTCTTC

d_call: NA
cdr3_length: 18
v_call: TRBV21-1
j_call: TRBJ2-2
clone_size: NA
cdr3_aa: CASSKVAAVAGATGELFF
cdr3_nt: TGTGCCAGCAGCAAAGTGGCTGCAGTAGCGGGAGCCACCGGGGAGCTGTTTTTT

d_call: NA
cdr3_length: 13
v_call: TRBV28
j_call: TRBJ2-7
clone_size: NA
cdr3_aa: CASSSRDTYEQYF
cdr3_nt: TGTGCCAGCAGTTCTAGGGACACCTACGAGCAGTACTTC

d_call: NA
cdr3_length: 15
v_call: TRBV19
j_call: TRBJ2-7
clone_size: NA
cdr3_aa: CASSSTWTVDYEQYF
cdr3_nt: TGTGCCAGTAGTAGCACATGGACAGTTGACTACGAGCAGTACTTC

d_call: TRBD1
cdr3_length: 16
v_call: TRBV4-2
j_call: TRBJ1-6
clone_size: NA
cdr3_aa: CASSLTGGMVNSPLHF
cdr3_nt: TGTGCCAGCAGCTTAACAGGGGGCATGGTTAATTCACCCCTCCACTTT

d_call: NA
cdr3_length: 12
v_call: TRBV6-6
j_call: TRBJ1-5
clone_size: few
cdr3_aa: CASSYDTQPQHF
cdr3_nt: TGTGCCAGCAGTTACGACACTCAGCCCCAGCATTTT